This T cell receptor (beta chain) was observed in a study of shared clonotypes between healthy human individuals (dated by TCRdb to 2020 to 2021). Regarding the complete study: Two women and a few men aged 18 to 49 years were included in the cohort. For each donor, CD4 naive and CD4 memory were each given three plates, CD8 naive was given two plates, and CD8 memory was given one plate. To estimate repertoire size and how much clonotypes are shared between individuals, the study performed deep sequencing of blood TCR repertoires from about 5 healthy adults. To increase sequencing depth and limit assay-specific biases, TCR repertoire library preparation and sequencing were carried out by different laboratories using diverse techniques. Per donor, leukapheresis produced somewhere between about 0.94 and 8.9 billion PBMCs.

Using the deep immunoSEQ assay, multiplex PCR amplified TCR CDR3 regions from genomic DNA. For each cell subset, the extracted genomic DNA was distributed evenly across all wells of several immunoSEQ 96-well plates, and each plate served as one replicate. For sorted subsets, roughly 200 ng genomic DNA, equal to about 30,000 T cell genomes, was loaded into each replicate PCR. Purified libraries were measured with a Qubit 3.0 fluorometer, size-checked on a Bioanalyzer 2100, and measured again with the KAPA Library Quantification kit. Every immunoSEQ 96-well plate was sequenced on a separate single-read 150-cycle Illumina NextSeq 550 flow cell. Processing in the source paper ran as follows. Because only junctional sequences without quality scores were contained in the immunoSEQ output, filtering matching that applied to full-length reads could not be performed. To assign V/J genes and CDR3, sequences were annotated using PyIR, a Python wrapper for IgBLAST v1.9, with IMGT germline references. Reads with weak V/J assignments (E-value above 1e-6), missing CDR3, stop codons, out-of-frame junctions, or ambiguous translated residues were removed. V3J clonotypes were defined as sequences sharing the same inferred V gene, J gene, and CDR3 amino acid sequence. Percentage overlap between repertoires was computed as shared unique clonotypes divided by the size of the smaller repertoire. RTK rarefaction, the Chao1 estimator, and Recon v2.1 estimates of unobserved clonotypes were used to assess repertoire richness. Generation probabilities for all TCRbeta clonotypes obtained by the gDNA method from a handful of donors were computed using OLGA. TCRdb's version of the immuneACCESS table is confined to in-frame rearrangements and falls short of the full clone set. An unresolved V gene accounts for under half of the shortfall where checked; the remainder is of unknown origin. The V and J calls and clone size were taken over from that table, and D and trimming were inferred from the DNA. The sample profile shows about 600,000 clones; around 97% of them were found once. Together, the top ten hold around 0.06% of the sample.

The donors were healthy, HIV-negative adults who had no recently reported acute infections or vaccinations. Only Caucasian adults living in Nashville, Tennessee, USA were represented among the donors. CD4+ T cells were enriched through magnetic negative selection, after which naive cells were positively selected on CD45RA and the remaining negative fraction served as the memory subset. Blood was obtained by leukapheresis, after which PBMCs were separated by Ficoll-Histopaque density gradient centrifugation and cryopreserved in liquid nitrogen vapor phase. Purity and quantity of every magnetically sorted T cell population were checked by analytical flow cytometry. Genomic DNA was isolated from every sorted fraction and measured by UV absorbance on a Nanodrop 2000c. A note on this clone: Its antigen target is currently unknown. Qualities for individual bases were not recorded, and no much larger clone is one base off.

The study at large found these results: Naive subsets generally had larger estimated clonotype richness than memory subsets. When a handful of donors were compared, the shared fraction of clonotypes was around 4.6% for naive CD4, 3.5% to 4% for naive CD8, roughly 2.3% for memory CD4, and around 0.37% for memory CD8. Incomplete sequencing was indicated by rarefaction of sorted-subset datasets, despite the large sequencing depth. The genetic and exposure-history diversity represented was limited by the small number of donors. Pairwise subsampling led to the expectation that sequencing depth would affect the degree of clonotype sharing among donors. Sampling was restricted to blood, and TCR repertoires in tissue are likely to differ from TCR repertoires in blood. Compared with non-shared clonotypes, the clonotypes found in all four sorted-subset donors had higher generation probabilities.

The germline V gene (reference sequence) gives CDR1 as SEHNR and CDR2 as FQNEAQ. The CDR3 numbers 15 residues from cysteine through phenylalanine. Only the CDR3 portion is preserved as DNA: 45 bases, with reading frame beginning at the first base. V sheds 5 bases and J sheds 5 bases, leaving 15 bases between their ends. The specimen sequenced was naive CD4+ T cells sorted from blood. The sample's cell subset or site label, decoded: CD45RA+ positively selected. This clonotype was sampled from a woman aged 25 to 39 in good health. The chain employs TRBV7-9 and TRBJ1-4; perhaps TRBD1 is the D gene, with 5 bases matching. The nucleotides are TGTGCCAGCAGCGCGAACAGGAGGAAAAATGAAAAACTGTTTTTT. Protein translation: CASSANRRKNEKLFF.